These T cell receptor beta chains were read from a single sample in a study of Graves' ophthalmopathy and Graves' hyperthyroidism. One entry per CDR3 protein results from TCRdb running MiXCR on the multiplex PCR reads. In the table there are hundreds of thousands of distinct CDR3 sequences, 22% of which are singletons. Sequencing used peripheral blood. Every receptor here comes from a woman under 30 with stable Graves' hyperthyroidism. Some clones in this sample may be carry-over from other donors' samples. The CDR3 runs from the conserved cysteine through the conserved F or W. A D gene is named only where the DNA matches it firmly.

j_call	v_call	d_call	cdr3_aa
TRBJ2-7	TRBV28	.	CASSKGQPPYEQYF
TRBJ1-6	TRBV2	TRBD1	CASSGDNRGWYNSPLHF
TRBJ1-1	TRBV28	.	CASSLTWQGNTEAFF
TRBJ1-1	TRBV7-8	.	CASSRKLTEAFF
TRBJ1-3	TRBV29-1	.	CSALGQGVNTIYF
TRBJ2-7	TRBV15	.	CATSRERANYEQYF
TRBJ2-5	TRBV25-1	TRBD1	CASSEFPQGAGETQYF
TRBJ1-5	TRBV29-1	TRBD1	CSVVASGTGAQGPQHF
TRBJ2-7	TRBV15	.	CATSRDLRAGTPSYEQYF
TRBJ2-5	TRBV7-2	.	CASSLYATGSQETQYF
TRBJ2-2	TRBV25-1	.	CASSGVGVWNTGELFF
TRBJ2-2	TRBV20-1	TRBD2	CSARGLAGINTGELFF
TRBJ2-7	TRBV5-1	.	CASSLVGSVEQYF
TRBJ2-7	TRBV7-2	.	CASSFFASTYEQYF
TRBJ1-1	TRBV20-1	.	CSASSRRANTEAFF
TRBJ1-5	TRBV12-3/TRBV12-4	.	CASSLGGRGQPQHF
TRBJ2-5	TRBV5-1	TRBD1	CASRTGTGVETQYF
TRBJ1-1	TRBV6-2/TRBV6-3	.	CASSAVTGADTEAFF
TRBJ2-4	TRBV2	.	CASSGITGEEYF
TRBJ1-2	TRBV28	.	CASSSGRILNYGYTF
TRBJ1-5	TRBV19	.	CANLTEGPQHF
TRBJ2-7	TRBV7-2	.	CASSLFGQTYEQYF
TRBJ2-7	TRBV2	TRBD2	CASSDTTSGGAPYEQYF
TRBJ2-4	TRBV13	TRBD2	CASSSPTSGGIQYF
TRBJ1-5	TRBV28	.	CASRRNIENQPQHF
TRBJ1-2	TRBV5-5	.	CASSLIGGDNYGYTF
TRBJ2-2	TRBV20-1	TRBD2	CSTLADAAGELFF
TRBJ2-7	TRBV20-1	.	CSARVSGLSYEQYF
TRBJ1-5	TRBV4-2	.	CASSQEGQLGDQPQHF
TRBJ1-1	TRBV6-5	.	CASSYMGYTEAFF
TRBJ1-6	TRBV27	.	CATTGQKGYNSPLHF
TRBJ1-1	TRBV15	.	CATSRVRGIPSMNTEAFF
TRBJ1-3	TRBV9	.	CASSVVGGEGNTIYF
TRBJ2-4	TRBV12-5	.	CASGLVSGIAKNIQYF
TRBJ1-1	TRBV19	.	CASSISGGTAFF
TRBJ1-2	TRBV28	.	CASSFGREIYGYTF
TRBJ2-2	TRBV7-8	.	CASSLRRENTGELFF
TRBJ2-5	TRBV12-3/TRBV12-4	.	CASSLRSGGEETQYF
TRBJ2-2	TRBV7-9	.	CASSYSGLTGELFF
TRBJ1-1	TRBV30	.	CAWNNHMNTEAFF
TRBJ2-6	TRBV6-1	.	CATWDLAGANVLTF
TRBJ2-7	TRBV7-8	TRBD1	CASSGRDRITARQYF
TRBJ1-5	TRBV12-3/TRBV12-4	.	CASRSSGRPQHF
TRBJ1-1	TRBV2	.	CASSDHPGVNTEAFF
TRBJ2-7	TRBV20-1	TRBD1	CSAPPPGQGGEQYF
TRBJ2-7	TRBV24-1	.	CATSDLHTAEQYF
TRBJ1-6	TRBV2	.	CASMMQGLNSPLHF
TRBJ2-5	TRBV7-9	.	CASSLDIRKETQYF
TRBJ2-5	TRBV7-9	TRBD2	CASDERGRAQYF
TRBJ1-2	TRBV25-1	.	CASSGWTANYGYTF
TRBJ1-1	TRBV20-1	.	CSASPAGAEAFF